This T cell receptor beta chain was captured by sequencing in a study of blood T cell repertoires in COVID-19. Germline V gene sequence: CDR1 GTSNPN, CDR2 SVGIG (reference sequence). The ends lost 5 bases at V and 2 bases at J; junction bases unmatched: 2. This CDR3 has 14 amino acids. Method: immunoSEQ multiplex PCR; TCRdb's copy keeps in-frame clones and lacks some. The repertoire consists of approximately 89,000 clones, with 65% to 80% occurring once and the leading ten covering over 40%. The TCR sequence derives from a human donor in a cohort sampled during active COVID-19. What was sequenced was peripheral blood. This rearrangement joins TRBV30 to TRBJ2-6; 8 bases align to TRBD1. This chain's CDR3 is CAWGQGTGANVLTF. DNA of the CDR3: TGTGCCTGGGGACAGGGTACTGGGGCCAACGTCCTGACTTTC.